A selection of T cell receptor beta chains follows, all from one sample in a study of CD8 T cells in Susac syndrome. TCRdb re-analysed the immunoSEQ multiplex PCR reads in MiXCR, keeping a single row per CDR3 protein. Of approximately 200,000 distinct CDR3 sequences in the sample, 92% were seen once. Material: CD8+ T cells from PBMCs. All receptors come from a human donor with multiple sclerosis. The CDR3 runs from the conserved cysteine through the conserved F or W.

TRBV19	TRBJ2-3	CASRETSGGAGTQYF
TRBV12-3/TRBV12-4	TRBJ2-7	CASSTPSGYEQYF
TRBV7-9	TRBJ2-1	CASSGSVEQFF
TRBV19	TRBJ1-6	CASRVHQGGGNSPLHF
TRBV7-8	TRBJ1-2	CASSSGSVYGYTF
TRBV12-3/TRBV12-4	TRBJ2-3	CASSATRLAGGVADTDTQYF
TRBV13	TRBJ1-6	CASSPSSETGRGLWSPLHF
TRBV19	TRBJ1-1	CAATGWGTEAFF
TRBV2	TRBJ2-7	CASSGVGAITYEQYF
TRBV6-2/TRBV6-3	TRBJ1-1	CASSFDTENTEAFF
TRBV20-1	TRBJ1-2	CSAIVGGYTF
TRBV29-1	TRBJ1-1	CSVEDRGTEAFF
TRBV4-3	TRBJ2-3	CASSQGVSGRAVTDTQYF
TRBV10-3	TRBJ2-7	CAIRGGSSYEQYF
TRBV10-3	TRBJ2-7	CAISGRGTGTSETYEQYF
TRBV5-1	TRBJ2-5	CASSSPVQQTQYF